This T cell receptor beta chain was sequenced during a study of control samples from healthy donors and cancer patients. Assay: immunoSEQ multiplex PCR; the TCRdb copy retains only in-frame clones and omits some. The sample lists approximately 100,000 clones, just under 95% occurring once. V was clipped by 3 bases and J by 2 bases, with 10 bases between them. The CDR3 length is 14 residues. CDR1 and CDR2 from the germline V gene are KGHSH and LQKENI. The TCR originated in a human donor in good health. The donor label of this sample is uncertain. The rearrangement links TRBV18 to TRBJ1-2; D is undetermined. The sequenced material came from blood. The CDR3 here is CASSPDRGNYGYTF. The CDR3 nucleotides are TGTGCCAGCTCACCCGATCGCGGGAACTATGGCTACACCTTC. Full variable domain (rest looked up from reference TRBV18 and TRBJ1-2): NAGVMQNPRHLVRRRGQEARLRCSPMKGHSHVYWYRQLPEEGLKFMVYLQKENIIDESGMPKERFSAEFPKEGPSILRIQQVVRGDSAAYFCASSPDRGNYGYTFGSGTRLTVV.